The 9 T cell receptor beta chains below all came from one sample that was sequenced in a study of blood T cell repertoires in COVID-19 (dated by TCRdb to about 2020). The protocol used for the library was the immunoSEQ multiplex PCR assay. Imported from immuneACCESS, the table was reduced by TCRdb to in-frame sequences with V and J called. These copies leave out some clones; in studies compared against another copy, an unresolved V gene accounts for under half, and the cause of the remainder is not known. The sample table holds 110,000 or so clones, of which roughly 84% were seen once. The top ten clones comprise 7% to 9% of the sample. What was sequenced was peripheral blood. These receptors came from a woman aged 80 or older with active or convalescent COVID-19.

The rearrangement uses TRBV29-1 and TRBJ1-2; D unclear. CDR3 length: 12 amino acids. Germline V gives CDR1 SQVTM, CDR2 ANQGSEA. V was cut by 7 bases and J by 4 bases, with 13 bases left in between. The CDR3 DNA reads as TGCAGCGCCCCGGAGGGTGTCTATGGCTACACCTTC. Encoded protein: CSAPEGVYGYTF.

The chain recombines TRBV7-2 with TRBJ2-2; tentative D call: TRBD2 (6 bases). Trimming removed 1 base from V and 0 bases from J, with 9 bases in between. The CDR3 loop spans 16 amino acids. In germline, CDR1 is SGHTA, CDR2 FQGNSA. The CDR3 protein is CASSLEGGTNTGELFF. Written as DNA, the CDR3 is TGTGCCAGCAGCTTAGAGGGCGGGACGAACACCGGGGAGCTGTTTTTT.

V gene TRBV29-1 combines with J gene TRBJ2-1, with D tentatively TRBD2 (5 bases). Germline lookup yields CDR1 SQVTM and CDR2 ANQGSEA. This CDR3 contains 12 residues. Trimming removed 6 bases at V and 5 bases at J, with 11 bases between. The CDR3 is CSVSGGHNEQFF. CDR3 in DNA: TGCAGCGTCTCAGGAGGACACAATGAGCAGTTCTTC.

The rearrangement joins TRBV15 to TRBJ2-6; 7 bases match TRBD1. CDR3 length equals 17 residues. In germline, CDR1 is LNHNV, CDR2 YYDKDF (reference sequence). The J segment lost 1 base and the V segment lost 3 bases, leaving 6 bases of the junction unmatched. The CDR3 nucleotides are TGTGCCACCAGCAGTGGGACAGCGGCATCTGGGGCCAACGTCCTGACTTTC. The encoded protein is CATSSGTAASGANVLTF.

The chain is built from TRBV19 and TRBJ2-7, with 15 positions matching TRBD2. This CDR3 is built from 16 residues. Germline V gene lookup returns CDR1 LNHDA and CDR2 SQIVND (reference sequence). V gave up 6 bases and J gave up 4 bases; unmatched junction bases: 7. CDR3 in DNA: TGTGCCAGTAGCCGACGGACTAGCGGGAGGGTGTACGAGCAGTACTTC. Translating gives CASSRRTSGRVYEQYF.

The V and J genes are TRBV19 and TRBJ2-7, with TRBD1 matching 9 bases. Germline CDR1 LNHDA, CDR2 SQIVND (reference sequence). The CDR3 length is 15 residues. J lost 2 bases, V lost 6 bases, and 8 bases had no gene match. The CDR3 region is CASSYSRQGAYEQYF. CDR3 in DNA: TGTGCCAGTAGCTATTCGCGACAGGGGGCCTACGAGCAGTACTTC.

The chain uses TRBV19 and TRBJ2-7, with D tentatively TRBD1 (5 bases). V was cut by 3 bases and J by 2 bases, with 17 bases left in between. CDR1 is LNHDA, CDR2 SQIVND, per germline (reference sequence). The CDR3 is 16 amino acids. This chain's CDR3 is CASSISVSGITYEQYF. The CDR3 bases are TGTGCCAGTAGTATCTCGGTTTCAGGGATCACCTACGAGCAGTACTTC.

The chain combines TRBV7-8 with TRBJ2-1, with TRBD2 identical over 15 bases. V shed 5 bases, J shed 9 bases, and the junction held 5 bases outside the gene matches. Germline-derived CDR1 and CDR2 are SGHVS and FQNEAQ. The CDR3 length is 15 residues. The CDR3 protein is CASSLGLAGGREQFF. The DNA for the CDR3 is TGTGCCAGCAGCCTCGGACTAGCGGGAGGGCGTGAGCAGTTCTTC.

V gene TRBV19 combines with J gene TRBJ2-6, with 8 positions matching TRBD1. The CDR3 length is 16 residues. Trimming cost V 5 bases and J 4 bases; bases outside gene matches: 7. CDR1 is LNHDA and CDR2 is SQIVND in the germline V gene (reference sequence). CDR3 amino acids: CASSSPGGVGANVLTF. In DNA, the CDR3 is TGTGCCAGTAGTTCTCCAGGGGGCGTCGGGGCCAACGTCCTGACTTTC. The full variable domain, rest sourced from reference TRBV19 and TRBJ2-6, is DGGITQSPKYLFRKEGQNVTLSCEQNLNHDAMYWYRQDPGQGLRLIYYSQIVNDFQKGDIAEGYSVSREKKESFPLTVTSAQKNPTAFYLCASSSPGGVGANVLTFGAGSRLTVL.